This T cell receptor beta chain was retrieved from a study of cytomegalovirus exposure and HLA in healthy donors (dated by TCRdb to the late 2010s). With respect to the entire study: An earlier analysis of roughly 500 of the donors reported roughly 270 Gb of sequence data and more than 90 million unique TCR beta sequences from 150 million to 200 million T cells. The aim of the study was to test whether cataloging public T cell receptors could identify signatures of past pathogen exposure. In a later genetic analysis, genome-wide SNP genotypes for about 55% of the roughly 670 donors were used, and that subset was treated as a discovery cohort. Of the roughly 400 genotyped donors, over 65% fell in the genetic ancestry cluster associated with self-reported Caucasian donors. Along with the roughly 610-subject first cohort, a separate validation cohort of over 90 different subjects was used. To predict cytomegalovirus infection status, the study brought together high-throughput TCR immunosequencing, statistical association of individual TCRs with disease status, and machine learning. About five DR-DQ haplotypes were handled as single units for association and clustering, since linkage in the cohort was strong. Typing coverage varied by locus: about 620-640 donors for A, B, C, DRB1 and DQB1; about 520 for DQA1; more than 600 for DPA1; roughly 450 for DPB1. The study used immunosequencing to profile the T cell repertoires of 666 subjects and linked those repertoires to cytomegalovirus serostatus. An early release covering approximately 600 HLA-typed donors comprised about 310 gigabases of sequencing data and roughly 86 million unique TCR sequences. In a later analysis, previously published TCR beta repertoires from 670 or so donors were re-analyzed and high-resolution HLA genotyping was added so that TCR occurrence patterns could be studied. HLA typing included class I and class II loci at four-digit resolution. The later analysis used no new phenotypic data to find candidate immune exposures, relying instead on TCR beta sequences and their occurrence across donors. In an earlier analysis of 500 to 650 of the donors, high-throughput TCR beta sequencing was used to judge whether each TCR beta V gene segment behaved as functional or pseudogenic. All discovery cohort repertoires had been generated using a single sequencing platform. Among a few hundred genotyped donors of the cohort, an average of approximately 230,000 unique TCR beta nucleotide sequences were sequenced per donor, 15% to 20% of them non-productive. Donor age, sex, ethnicity and CMV serostatus were collected together with the repertoire data. General study outcomes and caveats: Some IMGT-functional V segments, including TRBV6-2 and TRBV6-3, could not be told apart with the 87-base-pair reads, so those segments were excluded. Linkage disequilibrium might explain the correlated functional status among segregating V segments, but an unknown experimental factor could not be ruled out. A group of highly shared sequence variants was considered likely to be a technical artifact of the sequencing pipeline. The authors suggested that the approach could potentially be generalized to other disease states and immunological phenotypes. The only immune exposure information available for the cohort was CMV serostatus. In vitro tests confirmed that a few of the cytomegalovirus-associated TCR beta chains recognize cytomegalovirus antigens. In a later analysis, several top co-occurrence clusters were reported to appear linked to parvovirus B19, influenza, CMV and Epstein-Barr virus. When HLA alleles, especially DR and DQ, strongly co-occurred, attributing TCR associations to individual alleles was difficult. While some public TCRs were present in many individuals, most TCR sequences turned up only very rarely across donors. Because counts were too low, roughly 16 rarely observed V segments, including chromosome 9 orphons, were excluded from the earlier analysis of around 640 of the donors. In an earlier analysis of some 500 of the donors, most TCR beta V segments were observed in productive rearrangements about 87% or about 30% of the time, broadly matching IMGT annotations. Compared with the 666-donor mean, donors in an Asian-associated ancestry cluster had fewer N-insertions in productive TCRs, according to a later genetic analysis. A later analysis found that TCR association rates varied across HLA loci, with DRB1 alleles showing the most associated TCRs and HLA-C alleles the fewest. Because some donors lacked HLA typing at each locus, the association tests relied only on the typed subset. Roughly uniform sequencing depth across donors was assumed in presence/absence analyses, although this assumption may not hold. The classifier was reported to diagnose cytomegalovirus status with high specificity and sensitivity in both the original and validation cohorts. A later analysis found that most CMV-associated TCR beta chains appeared HLA-restricted, with HLA associations seemingly driven largely by CMV exposure. In the study, approximately 160 TCR beta chains were listed as associated with cytomegalovirus. An association between a missense DCLRE1C variant and V-gene and J-gene trimming of TCR beta chains was found in a later genetic analysis and replicated in an independent cohort. Specific HLA alleles were associated with over 15,000 TCR beta sequences at a false discovery rate of 0.05 in a later analysis. Only TCR beta chains were sequenced in this cohort, and the absence of alpha or paired-chain data limited detectable features. Compared with equally common non-associated chains, HLA-associated TCR beta chains in a later analysis were more clonally expanded and had lower generation probabilities. A further reported finding was that TCR beta sequences accurately predicted the HLA-A and HLA-B alleles for most subjects in the first cohort.

In total, 500 to 700 healthy bone marrow donors made up the cohort. At the time of sampling, all cohort members were nominally healthy, though unrecorded immune exposures were likely present. The donor tested CMV seropositive, placing the donor among the approximately 310 seropositive members of the cohort. Each donor provided a peripheral blood sample, and peripheral blood mononuclear cells were used for TCR beta sequencing. Genomic DNA extraction from the blood cell samples was performed with the Qiagen DNeasy Blood Extraction Kit. Library method: the immunoSEQ multiplex PCR assay. For the multiplex PCR, a mixture combining 60 forward primers for TCR Vbeta segments and 13 reverse primers for TCR Jbeta segments was used. The CDR3 region of rearranged TCR beta genes was amplified from genomic DNA with a multiplex PCR assay. Amplified TCR beta libraries were sequenced as 87-base-pair reads on the Illumina HiSeq System. Per the authors' processing: Across the 700 or so repertoires, a later analysis counted some 80 million unique TCR beta chains, some 11 million of which were shared by at least two donors. A nearest-neighbor algorithm error-corrected the raw reads and collapsed the reads into unique sequences, merging closely related sequences to remove PCR and sequencing errors. V, D and J gene segments were assigned by aligning CDR3 sequences to IMGT reference sequences. Each retained sequence needed at least a six-nucleotide match to both a V gene segment and a J gene segment. Rearrangements were called productive when the CDR3 lacked stop codons and stayed in frame with V and J; all others were non-productive. CDR3 was defined according to IMGT convention as the region running from the second conserved V-encoded cysteine to the conserved J-encoded phenylalanine. Sequences without an unambiguous match to a single V gene segment were excluded from the earlier analysis of about 630 of the donors. An earlier analysis of a few hundred of the donors called V segments functional above 56.7% productive rearrangements and segregating when the between-donor standard deviation exceeded 5%. A statistical classification framework was built for diagnosing cytomegalovirus status from the catalog of TCR beta chain sequences. In a later analysis, TCR nucleotide sequences were compared against IMGT/GENE-DB human TR gene sequences so that V and J genes could be assigned. The TCRdist pipeline was used in a later analysis to assign CDR3 sequences and most-parsimonious VDJ recombination scenarios. In a later analysis, every TCR beta chain was defined by the combination of its CDR3 amino acid sequence and its V-gene family, and reads without a unique V-gene family were dropped. As a way to deal with suspected cross-contamination and a sequencing artifact, a later analysis dropped 450 to 600 nucleotide sequences that were highly shared and had low generation probability. In a later analysis, a clonal expansion index for each public chain was calculated from normalized within-repertoire ranks of inferred template counts. In a later analysis, generation probabilities were computed with a VDJ recombination model fitted to out-of-frame rearrangements, and the resulting probabilities were checked against IGoR. In a later analysis, hypergeometric tests were used to score TCR-TCR, TCR-HLA and TCR-CMV co-occurrence, with a repertoire-size bias correction applied to TCR pairs. To estimate false discovery rates, a later analysis permuted the HLA or CMV assignments 20 times. In a later analysis, co-occurring TCRs were grouped with DBSCAN, and TCRdist sequence similarity was added when clustering was performed within HLA-allele-positive subsets. Repertoires with fewer than 30,000 or more than 120,000 public chains, plus five repertoires with anomalous nucleotide sharing, were excluded from co-occurrence clustering. The immuneACCESS repertoire file appears here via TCRdb, limited to in-frame rearrangements. These files lack a portion of the clones; in checked studies, under half of the deficit traces to unresolved V genes, and the cause of the others is not known. The D gene and trimming were derived from the DNA, and the V and J assignments and clone size from that table. The sample table lists 150,000 to 200,000 clones, 77% of them with a count of one. Together, the top ten hold roughly 3.6% of the sample.

Turning to this clone: Its antigen remains unidentified. Base-call qualities are not available, and no considerably larger clone is one nucleotide away.

The germline V gene (reference sequence) specifies SEHNR as CDR1 and FQNEAQ as CDR2. V trim: 5 bases; J trim: 6 bases; unmatched bases: 5. Measured from the cysteine to the phenylalanine, the CDR3 is 15 residues long. The sequence is cut down to CDR3 DNA, 45 bases in frame from base 1. The chain was built from TRBV7-9 and TRBJ2-1; TRBD2 fits 12 bases in the junction. This receptor was taken from a man aged 25 to 45 in good health and CMV-seropositive. Sequencing used PBMCs. CDR3 loop: CASSPRTSGVNEQFF. The DNA sequence is given as TGTGCCAGCAGCCCTAGGACTAGCGGGGTCAATGAGCAGTTCTTC.